These 31 T cell receptor beta chains share one sample of origin, sequenced in a study of regulatory T cells in long-lasting Graves disease. Arm-PCR of CDR3 regions and iRepertoire HTBI primers were the basis on which TCR beta libraries were built. TCRdb called the multiplex PCR reads again in MiXCR, with one record for every CDR3 protein. The sample records about 290,000 distinct CDR3 sequences, around 23% being singletons. This sample's time point: persistent/refractory GD, antithyroid drugs over 5 years with positive TRAb. TCR sequences were obtained from RNA taken from PBMCs. This material consisted of peripheral blood mononuclear cells (PBMCs), taken when the disease was refractory, from a patient treated with antithyroid drugs. Receptors originate from a female donor with Graves disease.

This clonotype was seen at least ten times. This chain connects TRBV4-1 to TRBJ1-4; D is uncertain. This CDR3 is built from 13 residues. Trimming left V 0 bases short and J 10 bases short, with 9 bases between. In germline, CDR1 is MGHRA, CDR2 YSYEKL. The chain's CDR3 is CASSQDEDGKLFF. In nucleotides, the CDR3 is TGCGCCAGCAGCCAAGATGAGGACGGAAAACTGTTTTTT.

This clonotype was observed once. The rearrangement links TRBV5-1 to TRBJ1-4, with D perhaps TRBD1 (6 bases). V lost 3 bases and J 3 bases, leaving 15 bases between the germline ends. The CDR3 is 16 residues long. Germline V CDR1 and CDR2: SGHRS, YFSETQ. CDR3 nucleotide sequence: TGCGCCAGCAGCTCGAGGCCTACAGGGCCTAATGAAAAACTGTTTTTT. It is translated as CASSSRPTGPNEKLFF.

This clonotype was seen a handful of times. This could be a read error, since a much larger clone is one nucleotide away. Lacking the conserved final phenylalanine or tryptophan, this CDR3 likely reflects a read error. The rearrangement uses TRBV2 and TRBJ2-1; D gene ambiguous. The CDR3 is made up of 13 amino acids. From germline, CDR1 is SNHLY and CDR2 FYNNEI. V was clipped by 3 bases and J by 10 bases, with 13 bases between them. CDR3 residues: CASSDEDGLEQFS. The CDR3 DNA is TGTGCCAGCAGTGATGAGGACGGGCTAGAGCAGTTCTCC.

This clonotype occurred a few times. The genes are TRBV11-3 and TRBJ2-7; TRBD2 is a possible D gene (5 bases). V was cut by 6 bases and J by 3 bases, with 15 bases left in between. Per the germline V gene, CDR1 is SGHNT and CDR2 is YENEEA. This CDR3 comprises 14 residues. The DNA of the CDR3 is TGTGCCAGCAGTCCCTCGTGGCGGGTCTACGAGCAGTACTTC. This codes for CASSPSWRVYEQYF.

This clonotype was seen only a few times. The chain links TRBV25-1 to TRBJ1-6, with 7 bases identical to TRBD1. This CDR3 is built from 15 residues. V dropped 7 bases and J dropped 5; count of bases not matched to a gene: 8. Germline values: CDR1 MGHDK, CDR2 SYGVNS. CDR3 sequence (DNA): TGTGCCAGCAACCCCTCGACAGGGAATAATTCACCCCTCCACTTT. Translation: CASNPSTGNNSPLHF.

This clonotype has at least ten counts. The chain joins TRBV6-5 to TRBJ2-7, with D possibly being TRBD1 (5 bases). The CDR3 consists of 14 residues. CDR1 and CDR2 from the germline V gene are MNHEY and SVGAGI. V gave up 4 bases and J gave up 0 bases, with 10 bases separating them. The chain's CDR3 is CASSSGINSYEQYF. In DNA form, the CDR3 reads TGTGCCAGCAGTTCAGGGATCAACTCCTACGAGCAGTACTTC.

This clonotype was counted ten times or more. The rearrangement joins TRBV9 to TRBJ1-2, with D unclear. In germline, CDR1 is SGDLS, CDR2 YYNGEE. V was cut by 3 bases and J by 0 bases, with 6 bases left in between. The CDR3 has 13 amino acids. The CDR3 sequence is CASSEQPNYGYTF. CDR3 bases: TGTGCCAGCAGCGAACAGCCTAACTATGGCTACACCTTC.

This clonotype appeared many times. This chain connects TRBV2 to TRBJ1-2; D is possibly TRBD1 (5 bases). The CDR3 is 12 residues long. Trimming cost V 7 bases and J 5 bases, with 11 bases left between them. In germline, CDR1 is SNHLY, CDR2 FYNNEI. The CDR3 here is CASKPGQYGYTF. Written as DNA, the CDR3 is TGTGCCAGCAAACCAGGACAATATGGCTACACCTTC.

This clonotype was seen at least ten times. CDR3 sequence: CASSYDYKDTEAFF. In DNA form, the CDR3 reads TGTGCCAGCAGTTACGATTATAAGGACACTGAAGCTTTCTTT. The chain is built from TRBV6-2 or TRBV6-3 and TRBJ1-1; D not certain. Germline CDR1 is MNHEY and CDR2 is SVGEGT. Trimming removed 2 bases from V and 3 bases from J, with 10 bases in between. The length of the CDR3 is 14 residues.

The chain recombines TRBV6-2 or TRBV6-3 with TRBJ1-2; D is possibly TRBD1 (5 bases). This CDR3 comprises 15 residues. V lost 2 bases to trimming and J lost 8 bases, with 18 bases between them. Looked up from germline, CDR1 is MNHEY and CDR2 is SVGEGT. CDR3 sequence reads: CASSYQSPGDGGYTF. As DNA, the CDR3 is TGTGCCAGCAGTTACCAGTCTCCCGGGGACGGGGGCTACACCTTC.

The chain combines TRBV6-5 with TRBJ1-1; no firm D call. Per the germline V gene, CDR1 is MNHEY and CDR2 is SVGAGI. The V end lost 4 bases, the J end lost 4 bases, and 25 bases lay between the germline ends. The CDR3 extends over 18 amino acids. CDR3 loop: CASSSTLGGPSPSTEAFF. The CDR3 nucleotides are TGTGCCAGCAGTTCAACACTCGGAGGACCCTCACCGAGCACTGAAGCTTTCTTT.

The table lists this clonotype with many counts. The V gene is TRBV12-3 or TRBV12-4, the J gene TRBJ2-5, with 10 bases aligning to TRBD1. Trimming took 6 bases from V and 4 from J; bases not matched to a gene: 5. The CDR3 consists of 14 residues. Written as DNA, the CDR3 is TGTGCCAGCAGCACGACAGGGGGCACAGAGACCCAGTACTTC. It specifies CASSTTGGTETQYF.

This clonotype was observed at least ten times. The chain has TRBV12-3 or TRBV12-4 and TRBJ2-5; 10 bases agree with TRBD2. V was clipped by 0 bases and J by 1 base; unmatched bases: 8. This CDR3 is built from 18 residues. CDR3 sequence reads: CASSLALMASGSQETQYF. DNA of the CDR3: TGTGCCAGCAGTTTAGCGCTTATGGCTAGCGGGAGCCAAGAGACCCAGTACTTC.

This clonotype was recorded many times. At one end the junction does not follow the germline gene, possibly because of a read error. The CDR3 loop reads CASSYNRGNAEAFF. CDR3 bases: TGTGCCAGCAGTTACAACAGAGGGAACGCTGAAGCTTTCTTT. The chain combines TRBV6-5 with TRBJ1-1; D is unresolved. The CDR3 runs to 14 residues. Germline assignment: CDR1 MNHEY and CDR2 SVGAGI.

This rearrangement joins TRBV3-1 to TRBJ2-1; 7 bases are a match to TRBD2. Germline CDR1 and CDR2: LGHDT and YNNKEL (reference sequence). V trimming: 3 bases; J trimming: 4 bases; junction bases outside the gene matches: 6. This CDR3 contains 15 residues. DNA for the CDR3: TGTGCCAGCAGCCAGATTCGGACTAGGTACAATGAGCAGTTCTTC. Protein product: CASSQIRTRYNEQFF.

In its sample, this clonotype was seen many times. This rearrangement joins TRBV20-1 to TRBJ2-7, with TRBD2 matching over 11 bases. Germline V gene data show CDR1 as DFQATT and CDR2 as SNEGSKA (reference sequence). V lost 3 bases and J lost 6; bases outside the gene matches: 7. There are 14 residues in the CDR3. CDR3 DNA sequence: TGCAGTGCTAGCAACTTAGCGGGAGGGCGCGAGCAGTACTTC. Its protein product is CSASNLAGGREQYF.

V and J are TRBV10-3 and TRBJ2-5; maybe TRBD2 (5 bases). Per the germline V gene, CDR1 is ENHRY and CDR2 is SYGVKD. This CDR3 spans 13 amino acids. Trimming removed 9 bases at V and 1 base at J, with 12 bases between. Here the CDR3 DNA reads TGTGCCATTGGAGGAGGAGCCCAAGAGACCCAGTACTTC. Translation gives CAIGGGAQETQYF.

The CDR3 spells CASSFSQGGTEAFF. As DNA, the CDR3 is TGTGCCAGCAGCTTTTCGCAGGGGGGCACTGAAGCTTTCTTT. The V gene is TRBV11-2, the J gene TRBJ1-1, with 7 bases matching TRBD1. CDR1 and CDR2 (germline): SGHAT, FQNNGV. V lost 3 bases and J lost 4; bases outside the gene matches: 5. This CDR3 region has 14 residues. Full variable domain (outside the CDR3, taken from reference TRBV11-2 and TRBJ1-1): EAGVAQSPRYKIIEKRQSVAFWCNPISGHATLYWYQQILGQGPKLLIQFQNNGVVDDSQLPKDRFSAERLKGVDSTLKIQPAKLEDSAVYLCASSFSQGGTEAFFGQGTRLTVV.

In this sample, this clonotype turned up many times. The CDR3 region is CASSLAVGYQPQHF. The DNA for the CDR3 is TGTGCCAGCAGCTTAGCCGTCGGGTACCAGCCCCAGCATTTT. This chain connects TRBV11-2 to TRBJ1-5; D remains unclear. There are 14 residues in the CDR3. Germline V gene data show CDR1 as SGHAT and CDR2 as FQNNGV. Trimming took 1 base from V and 7 from J, leaving 11 bases between them.

The chain employs TRBV7-2 and TRBJ2-1; the D gene is possibly TRBD2 (5 bases). The V and J ends lost 2 bases and 6 bases respectively, with 11 bases between them. The CDR3 has 14 amino acids. Germline V CDR1 and CDR2: SGHTA, FQGNSA. The chain's CDR3 is CASSLTPSPNEQFF. CDR3 nucleotides: TGTGCCAGCAGCTTAACCCCTAGCCCCAATGAGCAGTTCTTC.

As for this clonotype: Germline is not matched at one junction end, which may reflect a read error. The J gene is TRBJ2-7, the V gene TRBV10-3, with D possibly matching TRBD1 (6 bases). Germline-derived CDR1 and CDR2 are ENHRY and SYGVKD. The CDR3 totals 11 residues. CDR3 amino acids: CAIRGQYVQYF. The CDR3, as DNA: TGTGCCATCAGAGGACAGTACGTGCAGTACTTC.

This clonotype has more than one count but fewer than ten. The rearrangement joins TRBV20-1 to TRBJ2-3, with TRBD1 as a possible D gene (5 bases). CDR3 length: 16 residues. Germline assignment: CDR1 DFQATT and CDR2 SNEGSKA (reference sequence). Trimming pared 3 bases from V and 4 bases from J, leaving 20 bases between. CDR3 residues: CSASPSAGPTADTQYF. The DNA of the CDR3 is TGCAGTGCTAGCCCCTCTGCAGGCCCGACAGCAGATACGCAGTATTTT.

This clonotype was detected a few times. The rearrangement uses TRBV10-2 and TRBJ2-5, with a tentative D call TRBD1 (6 bases). Germline V gene lookup returns CDR1 WSHSY and CDR2 SAAADI. The V gene lost 7 bases and the J gene lost 2 bases, with 11 bases spanning the gap. The CDR3 covers 13 residues. In DNA form, the CDR3 reads TGCGCCAGCACCTCGGACAGACAAGAGACCCAGTACTTC. This codes for CASTSDRQETQYF.

This clonotype showed up many times. This rearrangement joins TRBV11-2 to TRBJ2-2; D not certain. Germline CDR1 and CDR2: SGHAT and FQNNGV. The CDR3 runs 15 residues. Trimming stripped 4 bases from V and 6 bases from J, with 15 bases between. This CDR3 reads CASSSPRIGAGELFF. CDR3 DNA: TGTGCCAGCAGCTCACCTAGGATTGGGGCCGGGGAGCTGTTTTTT.

This clonotype was picked up many times. The chain links TRBV27 to TRBJ2-7; TRBD1 matches at 8 bases. V trimming: 4 bases; J trimming: 3 bases; junction bases outside the gene matches: 23. This CDR3 contains 20 residues. CDR1 MNHEY and CDR2 SMNVEV come from the germline V gene (reference sequence). The CDR3 protein is CASSSTPTGTGILRRYEQYF. The CDR3 nucleotides are TGTGCCAGCAGTTCAACACCAACCGGGACAGGTATCCTCAGGCGCTACGAGCAGTACTTC.

This clonotype was counted only a few times. The rearrangement joins TRBV7-3 to TRBJ2-1, with D possibly matching TRBD2 (6 bases). V gave up 1 base and J gave up 6 bases, with 7 bases separating them. This CDR3 region has 13 residues. CDR1 and CDR2 (germline): SGHTA, FQGTGA. CDR3 amino acids: CASSLIGGNEQFF. CDR3 DNA: TGTGCCAGCAGCTTAATCGGGGGCAATGAGCAGTTCTTC.

This clonotype was picked up a small number of times. V is TRBV5-4 and J is TRBJ1-6; tentatively, D is TRBD1 (6 bases). Germline V gene data show CDR1 as SGHNT and CDR2 as YYREEE (reference sequence). With 0 bases removed from V and 7 bases from J, the gap between germline ends came to 8 bases. The CDR3 has 14 residues. This CDR3 reads CASSLDRANSPLHF. The CDR3 DNA reads TGTGCCAGCAGCTTGGACAGGGCAAATTCACCCCTCCACTTT.

The chain recombines TRBV6-5 with TRBJ1-1, with 8 bases fitting TRBD1. In germline, CDR1 is MNHEY, CDR2 SVGAGI. This CDR3 comprises 16 residues. V was clipped by 4 bases and J by 1 base; unmatched bases: 8. For the CDR3, the DNA is TGTGCCAGCAGTTTCGAGACAGGGGCAGGGAACACTGAAGCTTTCTTT. Encoded protein: CASSFETGAGNTEAFF.

This clonotype appeared a single time. Being one base from a much bigger clone, this may be a read error. The J gene is TRBJ1-1, the V gene TRBV6-5; no clear D gene. With 4 bases removed from V and 5 bases from J, the gap between germline ends came to 5 bases. Germline CDR1 and CDR2: MNHEY and SVGAGI. The CDR3 runs 11 residues. This CDR3 is CASSWGTEAFF. The CDR3 DNA is TGTGCCAGCAGTTGGGGAACTGAAGCTTTCTTT.

The genes are TRBV19 and TRBJ1-6, with D unresolved. This CDR3 contains 13 residues. Deletions cut 7 bases from V and 9 bases from J, with 13 bases between. Per germline, CDR1 LNHDA and CDR2 SQIVND (reference sequence). CDR3 residues: CASTHDGVSPLHF. The CDR3 DNA sequence: TGTGCCAGTACCCATGACGGGGTTTCACCCCTCCACTTT.

The CDR3 DNA reads TGTGCCAGTAGGGAGGTTTCTGGAAACACCATATATTTT. Protein sequence: CASREVSGNTIYF. V usage is TRBV7-2 and J usage is TRBJ1-3; D not certain. The CDR3 is 13 amino acids. Germline V gives CDR1 SGHTA, CDR2 FQGNSA. Trimming took off 9 bases at V and 1 base at J, with 10 bases between the two ends.